This T cell receptor (beta chain) appears in the sequencing data of a study of blood T cells in healthy people across ages. Ten or more counts support this clonotype. With a J-beta primer mix and a sample-barcoded 5' primer, a second PCR ran about 7 to 12 cycles. TCRdb processed the 5' RACE reads anew with MiXCR; each CDR3 protein has one entry. This table has around 870,000 distinct CDR3 sequences, about 30% appearing once. The CDR3 spans 16 residues. The V and J ends lost 0 bases and 9 bases respectively, with 16 bases between them. Germline CDR1 SGDLS, CDR2 YYNGEE. The rearrangement joins TRBV9 to TRBJ1-6; weak D call: TRBD1 (5 bases). The sequencing sample was made of blood. The source of this sequence is a woman of 80 years or more in good health. In DNA form, the CDR3 reads TGTGCCAGCAGCGTAGAAGCCGACCCAAGGGGTTCACCCCTCCACTTT. It codes for CASSVEADPRGSPLHF. Looking up the rest from reference TRBV9 and TRBJ1-6 gives the full variable domain: DSGVTQTPKHLITATGQRVTLRCSPRSGDLSVYWYQQSLDQGLQFLIQYYNGEERAKGNILERFSAQQFPDLHSELNLSSLELGDSALYFCASSVEADPRGSPLHFGNGTRLTVT.